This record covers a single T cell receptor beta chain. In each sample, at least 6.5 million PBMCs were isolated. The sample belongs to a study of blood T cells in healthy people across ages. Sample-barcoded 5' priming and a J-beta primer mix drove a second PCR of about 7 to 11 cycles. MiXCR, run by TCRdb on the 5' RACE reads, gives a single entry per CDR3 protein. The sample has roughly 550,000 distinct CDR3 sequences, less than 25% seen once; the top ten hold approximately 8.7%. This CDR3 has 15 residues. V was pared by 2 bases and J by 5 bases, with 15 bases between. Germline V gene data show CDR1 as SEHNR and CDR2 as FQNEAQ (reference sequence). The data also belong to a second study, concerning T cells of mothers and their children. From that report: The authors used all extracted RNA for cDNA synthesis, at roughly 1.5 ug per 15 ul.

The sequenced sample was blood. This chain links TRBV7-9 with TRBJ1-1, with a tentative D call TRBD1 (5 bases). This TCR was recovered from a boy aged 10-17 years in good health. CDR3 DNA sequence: TGTGCCAGCAGCTTATTCTCGGGGGACGGGACTGAAGCTTTCTTT. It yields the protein CASSLFSGDGTEAFF. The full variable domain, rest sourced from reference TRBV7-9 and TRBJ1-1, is DTGVSQNPRHKITKRGQNVTFRCDPISEHNRLYWYRQTLGQGPEFLTYFQNEAQLEKSRLLSDRFSAERPKGSFSTLEIQRTEQGDSAMYLCASSLFSGDGTEAFFGQGTRLTVV.